What follows are 24 T cell receptor beta chains derived from one specimen sequenced in a study of control samples from healthy donors and cancer patients. Produced via immunoSEQ multiplex PCR; TCRdb's table is partial and in-frame only. The sample has roughly 120,000 clones; 88% are singletons. The sample comprised blood. The source of these receptors is a man aged 35-49 years in good health.

This clone appeared a few times. The rearrangement uses TRBV6-6 and TRBJ2-7; D may be TRBD2 (6 bases). This CDR3 comprises 12 residues. Trimming stripped 5 bases from V and 2 bases from J, with 7 bases between. Per the germline V gene, CDR1 is MNHNY and CDR2 is SVGAGI (reference sequence). CDR3 coding DNA: TGTGCCAGCAGTCCGGGGGCCTACGAGCAGTACTTC. Translation: CASSPGAYEQYF.

The chain carries TRBV7-2 and TRBJ2-5; tentatively, D is TRBD2 (7 bases). The CDR3 totals 16 residues. V was clipped by 2 bases and J by 4 bases, with 17 bases between them. Germline values: CDR1 SGHTA, CDR2 FQGNSA. The CDR3 DNA reads as TGTGCCAGCAGCTTAATCCCGGGGGGCCGGGGAGAGACCCAGTACTTC. It is translated as CASSLIPGGRGETQYF.

The genes are TRBV5-4 and TRBJ1-6; 7 positions agree with TRBD1. The CDR3 has 16 amino acids. After removal of 5 bases from V and 0 bases from J, the junction contained 5 bases not matched to a gene. Germline lookup yields CDR1 SGHNT and CDR2 YYREEE (reference sequence). CDR3 sequence: CASRRRDSSYNSPLHF. In DNA form, the CDR3 reads TGTGCCAGCAGACGGAGGGACAGCTCCTATAATTCACCCCTCCACTTT.

This clone was seen once. The genes are TRBV3-1 (or the pseudogene TRBV3-2) and TRBJ2-2; 11 bases are a match to TRBD2. The ends lost 7 bases at V and 4 bases at J; junction bases unmatched: 11. The CDR3 length is 17 residues. The germline V gene has CDR1 LGHDT and CDR2 YNNKEL (reference sequence). CDR3 nucleotides: TGTGCCAGCAAGGGTACTAGCGGGGGCCTTCCCACCGGGGAGCTGTTTTTT. Protein product: CASKGTSGGLPTGELFF.

The chain links TRBV5-5 to TRBJ1-4, with TRBD1 identical over 11 bases. The V gene end was trimmed by 4 bases and the J gene end by 7 bases; junction bases not matched to a gene: 12. In germline, CDR1 is SGHKS, CDR2 YYEKEE (reference sequence). The CDR3 extends over 17 amino acids. The DNA for the CDR3 is TGTGCCAGCAGCCCCCCAGGCGCTGGACAGGGGGCTGAAAAACTGTTTTTT. This gives the protein CASSPPGAGQGAEKLFF.

This chain connects TRBV5-1 to TRBJ1-2, with a weak D call TRBD1 (5 bases). The V end was cut by 4 bases, the J end by 2 bases, with 15 bases between. Germline V gene data show CDR1 as SGHRS and CDR2 as YFSETQ. The CDR3 runs 15 residues. CDR3 loop: CASSAGPGMNYGYTF. In DNA form, the CDR3 reads TGCGCCAGCAGCGCGGGACCGGGCATGAACTATGGCTACACCTTC.

V is TRBV18 and J is TRBJ1-4; D perhaps matches TRBD1 (5 bases). Germline assignment: CDR1 KGHSH and CDR2 LQKENI. Trimming pared 2 bases from V and 7 bases from J, leaving 8 bases between. CDR3 length: 13 residues. The CDR3 nucleotides read TGTGCCAGCTCACCAGGGGCTGGTGAAAAACTGTTTTTT. Protein sequence: CASSPGAGEKLFF.

The V and J genes are TRBV7-9 and TRBJ2-1; TRBD2 aligns across 7 bases. Germline V gene sequence: CDR1 SEHNR, CDR2 FQNEAQ (reference sequence). V lost 5 bases and J lost 0; bases outside the gene matches: 7. This CDR3 spans 16 amino acids. CDR3 bases: TGTGCCAGCAGCCCCCCAGCGGGGAGCTCCTACAATGAGCAGTTCTTC. Amino acid sequence: CASSPPAGSSYNEQFF.

This chain links TRBV5-4 with TRBJ1-5; no firm D call. CDR1 and CDR2 from the germline V gene are SGHNT and YYREEE (reference sequence). V lost 4 bases to trimming and J lost 9 bases, with 11 bases between them. The CDR3 has 12 amino acids. CDR3 coding DNA: TGTGCCAGCAGCCTCGACTCGGGGCCCCAGCATTTT. Its protein is CASSLDSGPQHF.

This clone was recorded once. This chain uses TRBV7-9 with TRBJ1-1, with 8 bases identical to TRBD1. Germline-derived CDR1 and CDR2 are SEHNR and FQNEAQ (reference sequence). The CDR3 loop spans 14 amino acids. The V segment lost 5 bases and the J segment 4 bases; nucleotides outside the gene matches: 6. In DNA form, the CDR3 reads TGTGCCAGCAGCCCCAGGGGGCAGAGCACTGAAGCTTTCTTT. Translated, it gives CASSPRGQSTEAFF.

The chain is built from TRBV5-1 and TRBJ1-3; D unresolved. The ends were cut back, 4 bases at V and 4 bases at J, with 12 bases in the middle. Germline CDR1 is SGHRS and CDR2 is YFSETQ. The CDR3 is made up of 14 amino acids. The CDR3 coding sequence is TGCGCCAGCAGCGCCGACATGGCCGGAAACACCATATATTTT. Translated: CASSADMAGNTIYF.

The chain uses TRBV7-9 and TRBJ1-3, with a possible D match to TRBD1 (5 bases). V lost 6 bases to trimming and J lost 0 bases, with 9 bases between them. This CDR3 comprises 14 residues. Germline CDR1 is SEHNR and CDR2 is FQNEAQ (reference sequence). The CDR3 sequence is CASSLDNSGNTIYF. The CDR3 DNA follows: TGTGCCAGCAGTCTGGACAACTCTGGAAACACCATATATTTT.

The chain uses TRBV14 and TRBJ2-3, with 7 bases aligning to TRBD1. J gave up 1 base and V 6 bases, and 4 bases lay outside the gene matches. The CDR3 extends over 14 amino acids. Looked up from germline, CDR1 is SGHDN and CDR2 is FVKESK. CDR3 nucleotide sequence: TGTGCCAGCAGGCGACAGGGTGGCACAGATACGCAGTATTTT. This encodes CASRRQGGTDTQYF. Full variable domain (remainder filled in from reference TRBV14 and TRBJ2-3): EAGVTQFPSHSVIEKGQTVTLRCDPISGHDNLYWYRRVMGKEIKFLLHFVKESKQDESGMPNNRFLAERTGGTYSTLKVQPAELEDSGVYFCASRRQGGTDTQYFGPGTRLTVL.

The V and J genes are TRBV18 and TRBJ1-6; no clear D. Trimming removed 2 bases from V and 7 bases from J, with 12 bases in between. This CDR3 region has 15 residues. Germline CDR1 is KGHSH and CDR2 is LQKENI. CDR3 loop: CASSPRSLENSPLHF. The CDR3 nucleotides read TGTGCCAGCTCACCAAGAAGCCTAGAGAATTCACCCCTCCACTTT.

The chain employs TRBV4-1 and TRBJ1-1; D is possibly TRBD1 (5 bases). Trimming took 4 bases from V and 7 from J, leaving 25 bases between them. Germline CDR1 and CDR2: MGHRA and YSYEKL. CDR3 length equals 17 residues. CDR3 DNA: TGCGCCAGCAGCCGAAGTGGTGCTGGGAGGGGAGTGGGTGAAGCTTTCTTT. Its translation is CASSRSGAGRGVGEAFF.

This clone was detected only once. CDR3 in amino acids: CASSLERGGDRSSYEQYF. The CDR3 DNA reads as TGTGCCAGCAGCTTAGAAAGGGGCGGGGATAGGAGCTCCTACGAGCAGTACTTC. The chain has TRBV11-3 and TRBJ2-7, with TRBD2 as a possible D gene (6 bases). Trimming removed 0 bases from V and 0 bases from J, with 18 bases in between. Germline V gene lookup returns CDR1 SGHNT and CDR2 YENEEA. This CDR3 contains 18 residues.

The chain employs TRBV27 and TRBJ2-2; D gene unclear. The V end was cut by 3 bases, the J end by 2 bases, with 16 bases between. This CDR3 is built from 17 residues. From germline, CDR1 is MNHEY and CDR2 SMNVEV (reference sequence). CDR3 sequence: CASSFTIWTVNTGELFF. CDR3 coding DNA: TGTGCCAGCAGTTTCACGATTTGGACGGTTAACACCGGGGAGCTGTTTTTT.

The rearrangement joins TRBV6-2 or TRBV6-3 to TRBJ2-1; TRBD2 aligns across 15 bases. The CDR3 is 18 amino acids. The V segment lost 6 bases and the J segment 0 bases; nucleotides outside the gene matches: 6. CDR1 is MNHEY, CDR2 SVGEGT, per germline. Here the CDR3 reads CASSLGLAGGSSYNEQFF. CDR3 DNA: TGTGCCAGCAGCTTGGGACTAGCGGGGGGCAGCTCCTACAATGAGCAGTTCTTC.

The chain couples TRBV19 to TRBJ1-1; tentative D call: TRBD1 (6 bases). Trimming cost V 7 bases and J 2 bases, with 11 bases left between them. CDR3 length: 13 residues. Germline loops: CDR1 LNHDA, CDR2 SQIVND (reference sequence). CDR3 loop: CASNTGINTEAFF. CDR3 sequence (DNA): TGTGCCAGTAATACAGGGATTAACACTGAAGCTTTCTTT.

The chain combines TRBV11-2 with TRBJ2-1; 9 positions agree with TRBD2. The CDR3 consists of 14 residues. Germline assignment: CDR1 SGHAT and CDR2 FQNNGV. The ends lost 3 bases at V and 9 bases at J; junction bases unmatched: 6. For the CDR3, the DNA is TGTGCCAGCAGCTTGCGGGGGGGCGGTCTTGAGCAGTTCTTC. As protein: CASSLRGGGLEQFF.

V is TRBV5-1 and J is TRBJ1-2, with D possibly matching TRBD1 (5 bases). V lost 1 base to trimming and J lost 2 bases, with 12 bases between them. This CDR3 has 15 residues. Germline V gene data show CDR1 as SGHRS and CDR2 as YFSETQ. CDR3 loop: CASSLFLEGNYGYTF. The CDR3 DNA is TGCGCCAGCAGCTTGTTTTTGGAGGGGAACTATGGCTACACCTTC.

The CDR3 loop reads CASSKEVKRGAPTYEQYF. The CDR3, as DNA: TGTGCCAGCAGCAAAGAGGTAAAGAGGGGGGCCCCAACCTACGAGCAGTACTTC. The chain uses TRBV21-1 and TRBJ2-7. TRBV21-1 is tagged as a pseudogene. The CDR3 totals 18 residues.

The V gene is TRBV2, the J gene TRBJ1-2; a possible D gene is TRBD1 (6 bases). V was clipped by 6 bases and J by 1 base, with 15 bases between them. The CDR3 is made up of 15 amino acids. Germline CDR1 SNHLY, CDR2 FYNNEI. CDR3 protein: CASSRQDNNNYGYTF. Written as DNA, the CDR3 is TGTGCCAGCAGCAGACAGGATAATAATAACTATGGCTACACCTTC.

This clone was detected only once. This chain links TRBV6-7 with TRBJ1-4, with a tentative D call TRBD1 (5 bases). TRBV6-7 is sorted into the ORF group, with uncertain function. This CDR3 has 13 residues. V lost 5 bases and J 7 bases, leaving 11 bases between the germline ends. CDR3 DNA: TGTGCCAGCAGTCCGGGGCTCATTGAAAAACTGTTTTTT. It translates to CASSPGLIEKLFF.